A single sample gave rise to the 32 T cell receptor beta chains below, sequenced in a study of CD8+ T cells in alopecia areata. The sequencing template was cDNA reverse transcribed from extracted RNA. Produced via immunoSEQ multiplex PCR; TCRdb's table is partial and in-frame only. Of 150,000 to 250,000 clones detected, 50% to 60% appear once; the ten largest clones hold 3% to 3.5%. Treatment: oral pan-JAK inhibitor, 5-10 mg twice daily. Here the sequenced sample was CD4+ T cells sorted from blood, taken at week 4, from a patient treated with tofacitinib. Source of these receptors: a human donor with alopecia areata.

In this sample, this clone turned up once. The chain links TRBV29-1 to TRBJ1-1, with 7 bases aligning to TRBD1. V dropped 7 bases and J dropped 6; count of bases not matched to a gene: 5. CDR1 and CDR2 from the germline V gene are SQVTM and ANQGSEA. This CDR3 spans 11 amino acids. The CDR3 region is CSAGDSAEAFF. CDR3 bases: TGCAGCGCTGGGGACAGTGCTGAAGCTTTCTTT.

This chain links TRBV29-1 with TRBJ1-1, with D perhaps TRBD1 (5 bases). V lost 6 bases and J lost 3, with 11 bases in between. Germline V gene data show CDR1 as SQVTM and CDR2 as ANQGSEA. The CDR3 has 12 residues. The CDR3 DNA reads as TGCAGCGTCCTAGGACATTACACTGAAGCTTTCTTT. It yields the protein CSVLGHYTEAFF.

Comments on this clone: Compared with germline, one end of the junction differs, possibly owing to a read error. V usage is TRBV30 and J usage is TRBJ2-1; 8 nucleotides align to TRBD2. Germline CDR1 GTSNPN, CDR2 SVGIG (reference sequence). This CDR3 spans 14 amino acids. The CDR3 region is CAWRTSSFYNEQFF. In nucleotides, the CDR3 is TGTGCGTGGAGGACTAGCAGTTTTTACAATGAGCAGTTCTTC.

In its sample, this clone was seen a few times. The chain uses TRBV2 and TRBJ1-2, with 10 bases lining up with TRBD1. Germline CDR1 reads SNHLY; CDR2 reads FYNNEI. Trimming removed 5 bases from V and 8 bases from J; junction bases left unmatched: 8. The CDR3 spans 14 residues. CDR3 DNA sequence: TGTGCCAGCAGTCGACAGGGGGCGAATTACGGCTACACCTTC. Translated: CASSRQGANYGYTF. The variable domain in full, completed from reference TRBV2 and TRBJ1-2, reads EPEVTQTPSHQVTQMGQEVILRCVPISNHLYFYWYRQILGQKVEFLVSFYNNEISEKSEIFDDQFSVERPDGSNFTLKIRSTKLEDSAMYFCASSRQGANYGYTFGSGTRLTVV.

Here the CDR3 reads CASSLGRQSDGYTF. The CDR3 region has the DNA TGCGCCAGCAGCTTGGGAAGACAGTCCGATGGCTACACCTTC. The chain joins TRBV5-1 to TRBJ1-2, with a weak D call TRBD1 (5 bases). Trimming cost V 0 bases and J 6 bases, with 12 bases left between them. The CDR3 length is 14 residues. Germline V gene lookup returns CDR1 SGHRS and CDR2 YFSETQ. Variable domain in full (rest from reference TRBV5-1 and TRBJ1-2): KAGVTQTPRYLIKTRGQQVTLSCSPISGHRSVSWYQQTPGQGLQFLFEYFSETQRNKGNFPGRFSGRQFSNSRSEMNVSTLELGDSALYLCASSLGRQSDGYTFGSGTRLTVV.

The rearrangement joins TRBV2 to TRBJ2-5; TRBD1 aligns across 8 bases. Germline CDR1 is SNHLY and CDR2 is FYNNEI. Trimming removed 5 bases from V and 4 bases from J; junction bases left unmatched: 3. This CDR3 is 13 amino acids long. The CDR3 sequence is CASSYTGGETQYF. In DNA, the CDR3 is TGTGCCAGCAGTTATACAGGGGGAGAGACCCAGTACTTC.

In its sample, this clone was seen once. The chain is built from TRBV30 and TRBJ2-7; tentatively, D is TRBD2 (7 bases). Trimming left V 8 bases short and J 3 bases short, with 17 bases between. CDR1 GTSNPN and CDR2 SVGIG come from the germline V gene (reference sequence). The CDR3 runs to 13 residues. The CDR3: CAGGEGVDYEQYF. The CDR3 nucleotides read TGTGCCGGCGGGGAGGGGGTGGACTACGAGCAGTACTTC.

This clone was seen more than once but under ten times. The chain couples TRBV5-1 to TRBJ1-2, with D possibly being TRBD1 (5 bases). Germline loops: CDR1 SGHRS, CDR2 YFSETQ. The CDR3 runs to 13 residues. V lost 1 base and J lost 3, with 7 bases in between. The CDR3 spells CASSLSGDYGYTF. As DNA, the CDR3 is TGCGCCAGCAGCTTGTCGGGGGACTATGGCTACACCTTC.

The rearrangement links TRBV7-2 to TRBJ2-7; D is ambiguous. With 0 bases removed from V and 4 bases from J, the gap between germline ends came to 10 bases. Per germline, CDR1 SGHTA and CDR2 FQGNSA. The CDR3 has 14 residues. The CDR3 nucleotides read TGTGCCAGCAGCTTAGCATTCAATTCATACGAGCAGTACTTC. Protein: CASSLAFNSYEQYF.

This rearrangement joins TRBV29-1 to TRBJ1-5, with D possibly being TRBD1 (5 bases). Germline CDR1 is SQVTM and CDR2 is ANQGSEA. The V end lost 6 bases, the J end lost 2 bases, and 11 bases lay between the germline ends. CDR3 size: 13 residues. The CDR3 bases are TGCAGCGTATCGAGGGGTGGCAATCAGCCCCAGCATTTT. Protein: CSVSRGGNQPQHF.

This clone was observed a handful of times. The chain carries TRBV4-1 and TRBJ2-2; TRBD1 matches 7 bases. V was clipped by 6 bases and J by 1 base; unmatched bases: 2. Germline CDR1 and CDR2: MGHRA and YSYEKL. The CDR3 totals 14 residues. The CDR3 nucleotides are TGCGCCAGCAGTCGGACAGGGAACACCGGGGAGCTGTTTTTT. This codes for CASSRTGNTGELFF.

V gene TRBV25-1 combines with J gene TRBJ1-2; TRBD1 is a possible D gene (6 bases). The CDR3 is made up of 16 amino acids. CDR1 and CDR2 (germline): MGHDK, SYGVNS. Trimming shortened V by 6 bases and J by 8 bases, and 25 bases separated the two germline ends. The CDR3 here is CASSPDADRSSIGYTF. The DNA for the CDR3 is TGTGCCAGCAGCCCAGATGCGGACAGAAGTTCAATAGGCTACACCTTC.

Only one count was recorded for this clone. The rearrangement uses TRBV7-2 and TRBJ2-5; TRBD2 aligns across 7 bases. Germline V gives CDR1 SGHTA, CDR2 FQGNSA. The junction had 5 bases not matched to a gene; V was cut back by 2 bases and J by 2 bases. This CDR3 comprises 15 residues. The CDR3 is CASSLSGLIQETQYF. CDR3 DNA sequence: TGTGCCAGCAGCTTATCGGGACTAATACAAGAGACCCAGTACTTC.

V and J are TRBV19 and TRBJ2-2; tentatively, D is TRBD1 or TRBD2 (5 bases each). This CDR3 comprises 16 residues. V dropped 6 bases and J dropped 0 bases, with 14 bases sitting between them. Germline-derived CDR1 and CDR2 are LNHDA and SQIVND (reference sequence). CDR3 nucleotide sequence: TGTGCCAGTAGCCCATCGGGACCTTCGAACACCGGGGAGCTGTTTTTT. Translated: CASSPSGPSNTGELFF.

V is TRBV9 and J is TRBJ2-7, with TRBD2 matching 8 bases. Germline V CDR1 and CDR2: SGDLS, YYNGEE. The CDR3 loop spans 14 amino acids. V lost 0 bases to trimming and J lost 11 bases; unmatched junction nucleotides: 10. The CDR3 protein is CASSVAATSGEKYF. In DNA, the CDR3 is TGTGCCAGCAGCGTAGCTGCAACTAGCGGTGAGAAGTACTTC. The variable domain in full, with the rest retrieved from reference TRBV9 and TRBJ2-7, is DSGVTQTPKHLITATGQRVTLRCSPRSGDLSVYWYQQSLDQGLQFLIQYYNGEERAKGNILERFSAQQFPDLHSELNLSSLELGDSALYFCASSVAATSGEKYFGPGTRLTVT.

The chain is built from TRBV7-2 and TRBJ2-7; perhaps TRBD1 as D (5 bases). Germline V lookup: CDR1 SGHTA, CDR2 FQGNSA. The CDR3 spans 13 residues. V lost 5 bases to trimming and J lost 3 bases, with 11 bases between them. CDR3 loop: CASSLARGYEQYF. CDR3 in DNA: TGTGCCAGCAGCCTCGCTAGGGGCTACGAGCAGTACTTC.

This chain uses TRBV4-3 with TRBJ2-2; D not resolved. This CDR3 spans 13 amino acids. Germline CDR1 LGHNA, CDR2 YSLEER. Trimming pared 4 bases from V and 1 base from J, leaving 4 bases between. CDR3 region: CASSPQNTGELFF. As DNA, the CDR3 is TGCGCCAGCAGCCCACAGAACACCGGGGAGCTGTTTTTT.

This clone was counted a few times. The CDR3 DNA is TGTGCCAGCAGACCACAGGGTGATCAGCCCCAGCATTTT. Translation: CASRPQGDQPQHF. The gene calls are TRBV28 and TRBJ1-5, with a tentative D call TRBD1 (6 bases). The germline V gene has CDR1 MDHEN and CDR2 SYDVKM. This CDR3 has 13 amino acids. Deletions cut 6 bases from V and 5 bases from J, with 11 bases between.

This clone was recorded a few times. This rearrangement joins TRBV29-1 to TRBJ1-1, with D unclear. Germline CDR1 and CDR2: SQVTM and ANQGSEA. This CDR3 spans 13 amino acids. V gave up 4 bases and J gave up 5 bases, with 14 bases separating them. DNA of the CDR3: TGCAGCGTTGTCCCGGGAGGTGATACTGAAGCTTTCTTT. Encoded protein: CSVVPGGDTEAFF.

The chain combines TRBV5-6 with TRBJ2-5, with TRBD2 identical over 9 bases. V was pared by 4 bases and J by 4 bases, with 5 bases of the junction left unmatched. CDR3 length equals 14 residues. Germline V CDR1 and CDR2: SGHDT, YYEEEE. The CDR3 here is CASSGGLAAETQYF. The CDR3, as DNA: TGTGCCAGCAGCGGGGGACTAGCTGCAGAGACCCAGTACTTC. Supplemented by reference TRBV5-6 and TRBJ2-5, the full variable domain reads DAGVTQSPTHLIKTRGQQVTLRCSPKSGHDTVSWYQQALGQGPQFIFQYYEEEERQRGNFPDRFSGHQFPNYSSELNVNALLLGDSALYLCASSGGLAAETQYFGPGTRLLVL.

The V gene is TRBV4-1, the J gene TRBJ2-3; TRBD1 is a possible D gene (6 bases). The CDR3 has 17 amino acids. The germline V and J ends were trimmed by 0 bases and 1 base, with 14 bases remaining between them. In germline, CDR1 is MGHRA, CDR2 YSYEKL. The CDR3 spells CASSQDGAGAGTDTQYF. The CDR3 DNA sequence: TGCGCCAGCAGCCAAGACGGAGCAGGGGCGGGCACAGATACGCAGTATTTT.

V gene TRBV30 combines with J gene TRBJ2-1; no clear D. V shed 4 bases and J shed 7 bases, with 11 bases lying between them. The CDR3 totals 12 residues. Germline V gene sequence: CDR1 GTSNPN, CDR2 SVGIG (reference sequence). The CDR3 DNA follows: TGTGCCTGGACCTCGTGGGGTAATGAGCAGTTCTTC. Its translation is CAWTSWGNEQFF. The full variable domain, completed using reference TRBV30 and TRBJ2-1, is SQTIHQWPATLVQPVGSPLSLECTVEGTSNPNLYWYRQAAGRGLQLLFYSVGIGQISSEVPQNLSASRPQDRQFILSSKKLLLSDSGFYLCAWTSWGNEQFFGPGTRLTVL.

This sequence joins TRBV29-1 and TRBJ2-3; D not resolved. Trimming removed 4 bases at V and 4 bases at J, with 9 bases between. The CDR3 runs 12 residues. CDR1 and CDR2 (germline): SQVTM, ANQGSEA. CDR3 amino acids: CSVATPADTQYF. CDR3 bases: TGCAGCGTTGCTACCCCTGCAGATACGCAGTATTTT.

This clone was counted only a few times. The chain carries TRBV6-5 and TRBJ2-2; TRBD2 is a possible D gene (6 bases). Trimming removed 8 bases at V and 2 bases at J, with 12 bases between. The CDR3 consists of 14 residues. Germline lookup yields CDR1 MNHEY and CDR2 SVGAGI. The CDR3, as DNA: TGTGCCAGCCTACGGGGGACCAACACCGGGGAGCTGTTTTTT. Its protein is CASLRGTNTGELFF.

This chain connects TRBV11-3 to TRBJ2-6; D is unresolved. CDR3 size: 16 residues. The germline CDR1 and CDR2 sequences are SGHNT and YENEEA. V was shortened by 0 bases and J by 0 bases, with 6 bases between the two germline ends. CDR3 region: CASSLDSLSGANVLTF. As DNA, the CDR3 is TGTGCCAGCAGCTTAGATAGCCTCTCTGGGGCCAACGTCCTGACTTTC.

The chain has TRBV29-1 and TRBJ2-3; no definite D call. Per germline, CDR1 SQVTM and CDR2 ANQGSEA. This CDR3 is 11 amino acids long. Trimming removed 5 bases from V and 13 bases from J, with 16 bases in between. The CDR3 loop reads CSVRHPPREYF. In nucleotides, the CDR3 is TGCAGCGTTCGTCACCCCCCTCGGGAGTATTTT.

In DNA form, the CDR3 reads TGCAGCGTTGCACTAGCGGGGTACGAGCAGTACTTC. Translating it yields CSVALAGYEQYF. This rearrangement joins TRBV29-1 to TRBJ2-7; 10 bases align to TRBD2. The CDR3 has 12 amino acids. The germline V gene encodes CDR1 SQVTM and CDR2 ANQGSEA. After removal of 4 bases from V and 4 bases from J, the junction contained 1 base not matched to a gene.

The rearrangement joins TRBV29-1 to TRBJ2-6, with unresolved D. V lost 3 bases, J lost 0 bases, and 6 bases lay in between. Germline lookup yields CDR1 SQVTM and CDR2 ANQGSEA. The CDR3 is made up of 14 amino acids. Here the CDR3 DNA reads TGCAGCGTTGATGGACCCTCTGGGGCCAACGTCCTGACTTTC. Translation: CSVDGPSGANVLTF.

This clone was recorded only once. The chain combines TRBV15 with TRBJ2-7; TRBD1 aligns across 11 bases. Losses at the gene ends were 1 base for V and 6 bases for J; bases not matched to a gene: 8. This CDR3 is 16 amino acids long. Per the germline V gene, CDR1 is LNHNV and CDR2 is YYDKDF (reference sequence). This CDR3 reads CATSRGTTGTGGEQYF. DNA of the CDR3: TGTGCCACCAGCAGAGGAACAACCGGGACAGGGGGCGAGCAGTACTTC.

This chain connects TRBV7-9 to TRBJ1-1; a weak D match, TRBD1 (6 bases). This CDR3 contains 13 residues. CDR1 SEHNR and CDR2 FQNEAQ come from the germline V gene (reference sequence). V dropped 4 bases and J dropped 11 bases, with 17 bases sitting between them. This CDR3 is CASSSGVEGDAFF. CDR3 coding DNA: TGTGCCAGCAGCTCAGGGGTGGAAGGTGACGCTTTCTTT.

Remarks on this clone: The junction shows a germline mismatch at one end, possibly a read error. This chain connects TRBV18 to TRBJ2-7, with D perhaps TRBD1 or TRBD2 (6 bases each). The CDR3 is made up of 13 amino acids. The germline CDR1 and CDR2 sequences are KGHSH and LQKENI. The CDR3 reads CASSPPGAHEQYF. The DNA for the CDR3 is TGTGCCAGCTCCCCACCGGGGGCCCACGAGCAGTACTTC.

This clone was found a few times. The CDR3: CASSLRRGGLNEQFF. For the CDR3, the DNA is TGTGCCAGCAGTTTAAGGCGGGGGGGCCTGAATGAGCAGTTCTTC. The chain carries TRBV28 and TRBJ2-1; 9 bases match TRBD2. This CDR3 is 15 amino acids long. V dropped 2 bases and J dropped 7; count of bases not matched to a gene: 6. Germline V lookup: CDR1 MDHEN, CDR2 SYDVKM.